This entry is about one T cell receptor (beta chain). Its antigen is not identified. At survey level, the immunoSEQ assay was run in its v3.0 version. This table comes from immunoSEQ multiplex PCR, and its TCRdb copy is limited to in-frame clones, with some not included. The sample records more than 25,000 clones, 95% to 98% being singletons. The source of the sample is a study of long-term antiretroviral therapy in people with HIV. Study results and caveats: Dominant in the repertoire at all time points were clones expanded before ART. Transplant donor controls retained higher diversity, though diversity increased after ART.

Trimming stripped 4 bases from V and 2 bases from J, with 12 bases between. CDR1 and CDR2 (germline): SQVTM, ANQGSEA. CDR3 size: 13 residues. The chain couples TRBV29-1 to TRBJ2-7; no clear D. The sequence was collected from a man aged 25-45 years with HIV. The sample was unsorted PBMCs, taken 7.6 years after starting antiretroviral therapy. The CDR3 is CSVAIARTYEQYF. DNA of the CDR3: TGCAGCGTTGCTATTGCCAGGACCTACGAGCAGTACTTC.